By proportion, the clone carrying this TCR beta chain is medium-sized. Its antigen is currently unknown. The CDR3 extends over 16 amino acids. The V gene lost 2 bases and the J gene lost 0 bases, with 10 bases spanning the gap. Germline loops: CDR1 SGHNT, CDR2 YENEEA. This specimen belongs to a study of T cells in localized non-small cell lung cancer. The protocol was immunoSEQ multiplex PCR, while the TCRdb copy is restricted to in-frame clones and leaves out a portion. The sample has 2,000 to 2,500 clones, 25% to 30% seen once. General study points: Tumor samples were not multi-region, leaving intratumor heterogeneity unexcluded.

The chain employs TRBV11-3 and TRBJ1-4; the D is unclear. The receptor was derived from a man between 35 and 75 years old with stage II lung adenocarcinoma. Sequences were derived from lung tumor tissue, sampled before any cancer treatment. This CDR3 reads CASSLSERSTNEKLFF. CDR3 bases: TGTGCCAGCAGCTTATCGGAGAGGTCAACTAATGAAAAACTGTTTTTT. Filled out from reference TRBV11-3 and TRBJ1-4, the complete variable domain reads EAGVVQSPRYKIIEKKQPVAFWCNPISGHNTLYWYLQNLGQGPELLIRYENEEAVDDSQLPKDRFSAERLKGVDSTLKIQPAELGDSAVYLCASSLSERSTNEKLFFGSGTQLSVL.